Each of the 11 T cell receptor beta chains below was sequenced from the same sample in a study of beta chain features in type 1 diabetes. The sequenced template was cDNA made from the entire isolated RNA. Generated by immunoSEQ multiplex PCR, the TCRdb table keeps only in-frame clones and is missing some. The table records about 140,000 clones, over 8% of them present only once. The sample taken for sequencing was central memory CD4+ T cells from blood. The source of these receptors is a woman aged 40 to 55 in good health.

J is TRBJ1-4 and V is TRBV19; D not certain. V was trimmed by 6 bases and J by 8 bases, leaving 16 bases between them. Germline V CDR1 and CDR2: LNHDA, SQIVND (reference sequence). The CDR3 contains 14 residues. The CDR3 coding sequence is TGTGCCAGTAGGGCCGGCTTCCGAGGGGAAAAACTGTTTTTT. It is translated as CASRAGFRGEKLFF.

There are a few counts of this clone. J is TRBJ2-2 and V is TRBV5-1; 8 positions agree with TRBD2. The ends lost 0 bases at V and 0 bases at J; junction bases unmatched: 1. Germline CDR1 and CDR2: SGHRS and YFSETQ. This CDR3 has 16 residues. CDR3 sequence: CASSLGLATNTGELFF. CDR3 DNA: TGCGCCAGCAGCTTGGGACTAGCGACGAACACCGGGGAGCTGTTTTTT.

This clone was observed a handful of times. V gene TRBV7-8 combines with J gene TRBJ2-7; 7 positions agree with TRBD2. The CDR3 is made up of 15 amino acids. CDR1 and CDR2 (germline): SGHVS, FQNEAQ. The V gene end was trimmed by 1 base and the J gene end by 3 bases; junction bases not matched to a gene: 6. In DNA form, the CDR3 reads TGTGCCAGCAGCTTAGTCCAACGCGGGGGCTACGAGCAGTACTTC. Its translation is CASSLVQRGGYEQYF.

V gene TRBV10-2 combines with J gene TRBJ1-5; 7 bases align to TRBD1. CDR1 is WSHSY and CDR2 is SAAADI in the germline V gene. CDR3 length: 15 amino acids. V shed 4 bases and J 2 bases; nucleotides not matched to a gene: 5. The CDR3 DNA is TGCGCCAGCAGTGGGGTAACAGGGGGCAATCAGCCCCAGCATTTT. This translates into CASSGVTGGNQPQHF.

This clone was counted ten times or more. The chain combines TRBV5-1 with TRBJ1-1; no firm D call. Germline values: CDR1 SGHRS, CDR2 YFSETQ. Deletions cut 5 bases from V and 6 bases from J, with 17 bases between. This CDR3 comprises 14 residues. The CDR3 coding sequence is TGCGCCAGCAGTCAGACACGTATGGTCGCTGAAGCTTTCTTT. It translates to CASSQTRMVAEAFF. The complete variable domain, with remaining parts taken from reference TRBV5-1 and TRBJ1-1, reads KAGVTQTPRYLIKTRGQQVTLSCSPISGHRSVSWYQQTPGQGLQFLFEYFSETQRNKGNFPGRFSGRQFSNSRSEMNVSTLELGDSALYLCASSQTRMVAEAFFGQGTRLTVV.

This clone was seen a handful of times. CDR3 sequence: CASSQYVTGGAFF. The CDR3 DNA follows: TGTGCCAGCAGCCAATATGTAACGGGTGGGGCTTTCTTT. The rearrangement links TRBV16 to TRBJ1-1; no definite D call. The CDR3 has 13 amino acids. Per germline, CDR1 KGHSY and CDR2 FQNENV. Trimming cost V 1 base and J 11 bases, with 14 bases left between them. Complete variable domain (other parts from reference TRBV16 and TRBJ1-1): GEEVAQTPKHLVRGEGQKAKLYCAPIKGHSYVFWYQQVLKNEFKFLISFQNENVFDETGMPKERFSAKCLPNSPCSLEIQATKLEDSAVYFCASSQYVTGGAFFGQGTRLTVV.

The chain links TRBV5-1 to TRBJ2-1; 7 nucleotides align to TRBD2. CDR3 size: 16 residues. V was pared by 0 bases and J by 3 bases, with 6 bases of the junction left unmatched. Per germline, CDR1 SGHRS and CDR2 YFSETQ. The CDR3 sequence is CASSLAGSGDYNEQFF. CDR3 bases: TGCGCCAGCAGCTTGGCCGGGAGCGGGGACTACAATGAGCAGTTCTTC.

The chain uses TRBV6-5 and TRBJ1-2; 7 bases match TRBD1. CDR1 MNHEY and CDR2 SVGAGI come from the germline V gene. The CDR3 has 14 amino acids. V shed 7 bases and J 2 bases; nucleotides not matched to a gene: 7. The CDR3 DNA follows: TGTGCCAGCACCCAGGGGGGACGAAACTATGGCTACACCTTC. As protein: CASTQGGRNYGYTF.

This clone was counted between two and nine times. The DNA of the CDR3 is TGTGCCAGCAGCCGTGACAGGGTAAATCAGCCCCAGCATTTT. Its translation: CASSRDRVNQPQHF. V is TRBV7-2 and J is TRBJ1-5; 7 nucleotides match TRBD1. The CDR3 has 14 amino acids. Germline-derived CDR1 and CDR2 are SGHTA and FQGNSA. Losses at the gene ends were 5 bases for V and 4 bases for J; bases not matched to a gene: 5.

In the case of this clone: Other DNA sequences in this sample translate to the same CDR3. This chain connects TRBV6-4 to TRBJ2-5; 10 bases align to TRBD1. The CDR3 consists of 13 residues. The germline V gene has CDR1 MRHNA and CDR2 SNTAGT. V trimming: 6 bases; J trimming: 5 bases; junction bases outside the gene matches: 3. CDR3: CASSRDRGETQYF. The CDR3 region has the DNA TGTGCCAGCAGCCGGGACAGGGGTGAGACCCAGTACTTC.

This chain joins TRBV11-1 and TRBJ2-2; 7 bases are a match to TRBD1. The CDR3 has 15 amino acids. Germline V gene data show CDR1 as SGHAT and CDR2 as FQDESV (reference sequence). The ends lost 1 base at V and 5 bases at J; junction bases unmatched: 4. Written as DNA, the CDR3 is TGTGCCAGCAGCTTAGTACAGGGGAAAACCGGGGAGCTGTTTTTT. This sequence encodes CASSLVQGKTGELFF.